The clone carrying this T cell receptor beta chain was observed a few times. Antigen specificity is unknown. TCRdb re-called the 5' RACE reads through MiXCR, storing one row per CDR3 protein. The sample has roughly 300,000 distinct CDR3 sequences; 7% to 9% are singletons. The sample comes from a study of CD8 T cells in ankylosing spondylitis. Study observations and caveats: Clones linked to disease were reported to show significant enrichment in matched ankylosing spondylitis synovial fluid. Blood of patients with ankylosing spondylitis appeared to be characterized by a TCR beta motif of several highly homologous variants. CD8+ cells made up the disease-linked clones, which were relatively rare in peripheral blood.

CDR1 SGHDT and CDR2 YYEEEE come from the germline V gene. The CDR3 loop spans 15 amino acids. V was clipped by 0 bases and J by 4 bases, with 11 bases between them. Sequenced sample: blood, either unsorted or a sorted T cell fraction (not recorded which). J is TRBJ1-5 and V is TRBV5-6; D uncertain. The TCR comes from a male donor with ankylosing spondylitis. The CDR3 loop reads CASSLGPPGNQPQHF. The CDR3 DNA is TGTGCCAGCAGCTTGGGGCCCCCCGGGAATCAGCCCCAGCATTTT.